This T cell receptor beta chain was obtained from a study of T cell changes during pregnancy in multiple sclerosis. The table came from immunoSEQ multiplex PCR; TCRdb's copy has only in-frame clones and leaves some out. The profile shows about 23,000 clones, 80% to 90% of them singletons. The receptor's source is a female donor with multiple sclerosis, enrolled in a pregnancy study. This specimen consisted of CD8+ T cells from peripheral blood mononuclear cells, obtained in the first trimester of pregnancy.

Here the CDR3 DNA reads TGTGCCAGCAGCTTTAGAAGCCCAGGGGCGGATGGCTACACCTTC. Its protein product is CASSFRSPGADGYTF. The chain carries TRBV11-3 and TRBJ1-2; perhaps TRBD1 as D (6 bases). The CDR3 is 15 residues long. Trimming pared 3 bases from V and 6 bases from J, leaving 17 bases between. Germline-derived CDR1 and CDR2 are SGHNT and YENEEA.